The entry below describes one T cell receptor (beta chain). Which antigen it targets is not known. It has no much larger one-base neighbor in the sample; base qualities were not kept. All of the isolated RNA was reverse transcribed with the High Capacity cDNA Reverse Transcription Kit, so expressed TCRB transcripts were sequenced. Deep immunoSEQ sequencing was performed on naive, central memory and regulatory T cell samples, with an average of about 4 million total reads per sample. After sorted cells were lysed in RLT buffer, RNA was extracted with DNase-treated RNeasy Micro or Mini kits, with the choice depending on cell number. Each cell subset was processed on its own to prevent cross-contamination, while patient and healthy donor samples were processed together. The immunoSEQ multiplex PCR was used to amplify TCRB sequences from cDNA, generating 87-bp fragments that spanned the CDR3 region. The amplicons were sequenced using the Illumina HiSeq platform. As for how the authors treated the data: Synthetic template baselines were used to correct PCR bias computationally, reads within Hamming distance 2 were collapsed, and singletons that could not be merged were discarded. Reads were aligned against IMGT to assign V, D and J genes, CDR3 length and insertions or deletions at six rearrangement sites. Within each subset, clonotype counts were normalized to sorted cell number, after which true diversity and Gini coefficients were computed with the tcR R package. The overlap coefficient, calculated on TCRB nucleotide sequences, was used to measure repertoire sharing. TCRdb took this table from immuneACCESS and kept in-frame rearrangements with V and J called. Such tables lack part of the clones; where checked against another copy, unresolved V genes explain under half of the gap, and the rest is unexplained. V and J calls and clone size come straight from that table; D and trimming were deduced from the DNA. Recorded for this sample are approximately 41,000 clones; about 66% of them occurred a single time. Of the sample, about 1.7% falls within the top ten clones.

This entry comes from a study of beta chain features in type 1 diabetes (dated by TCRdb to the late 2010s). Regarding the research as a whole: No differences in mean age, gender distribution, total cell number or subset yield were found between patients and healthy donors. The study compared TCRB repertoires of sorted circulating CD4+ T cell subsets between recently diagnosed type 1 diabetes patients and matched healthy donors. Whereas all 30 or so donors provided naive and central memory subsets, regulatory and stem cell-like memory subsets were isolated from just 8 patients and roughly eight healthy donors. A total of some 110 million sorted cells were examined across all samples, and a strong correlation was observed between cell number per subset and RNA yield.

From each donor, a single peripheral blood sample of around 120 mL on average was drawn into heparinised tubes. Naive, central memory, regulatory and stem cell-like memory CD4+ T cells were sorted on a BD FACSAria II using a panel including CD45RO, CCR7, CD25, CD127, CD95 and CD27. A purity above 95% was achieved for all sorted populations. PBMCs were isolated right away by Lymphoprep density gradient centrifugation and were stained directly, without culture. To minimize batch effects, samples were stained and sorted in pairs, one healthy donor with one patient per experiment. Study-wide conclusions, independent of this receptor: In all four CD4+ subsets, TCRB CDR3 length was moderately but significantly shorter in type 1 diabetes patients. The naive, central memory and regulatory TCRB repertoires appeared to resemble one another more closely among patients than among healthy donors. Shorter templates might have been favored by PCR, but patient and control samples were amplified and corrected together, so both groups would have been affected equally by any skew. Patients with type 1 diabetes made fewer insertions and deleted more nucleotides at VDJ recombination sites, implying thymic rearrangement abnormalities. Because cDNA was sequenced instead of genomic DNA, activated cells with high expression could be over-represented, although the groups did not differ in activation or CD3 levels. Only small numbers of individuals were included in the HLA sub-analyses, which left unresolved whether HLA type had any influence on TCRB rearrangement.

The junction carries 11 bases between V and J, which are trimmed by 2 bases and 6 bases respectively. Inclusive of the bounding cysteine and phenylalanine, the CDR3 is 14 residues long. Only the CDR3 DNA is retained, 42 bases long and in frame from the first base. Via the germline V gene, CDR1 is KGHSH and CDR2 LQKENI. This TCR derives from a man aged 30 to 39 with type 1 diabetes. Some clones in this sample may be carry-over from other donors' samples. The chain is made from TRBV18 and TRBJ1-5, and TRBD1 may be the D gene, going by 6 matching bases. The sequencing sample was made of Tregs from blood. The sample's cell subset or site label is to be understood as: regulatory CD4+ T cells. CDR3 loop: CASSPAGEGQPQHF. The nucleotide sequence reads as follows: TGTGCCAGCTCACCAGCAGGGGAAGGTCAGCCCCAGCATTTT.